The 4 T cell receptor beta chains presented below share a single source sample, sequenced in a study of T cells in Graves' hyperthyroidism and ophthalmopathy. Researchers amplified the TCR beta CDR3 regions from RNA transcripts. The TCR CDR3 was amplified in a first-round RT-PCR using the HTBI primer set. Via MiXCR, TCRdb re-called the multiplex PCR reads, giving one row per CDR3 protein. Here the sample spans over 250,000 distinct CDR3 sequences, around a quarter being singletons. The sample taken for sequencing was blood. Every receptor here comes from a man aged 40-55 years with Graves' hyperthyroidism that later progressed to Graves' ophthalmopathy.

This clonotype was observed many times. One junction end does not reproduce the germline sequence, and a read error may be involved. V and J are TRBV20-1 and TRBJ1-1; D uncertain. The CDR3 is made up of 10 amino acids. Per germline, CDR1 DFQATT and CDR2 SNEGSKA (reference sequence). The CDR3 loop reads CNARDTEAFF. In DNA, the CDR3 is TGCAATGCTAGAGACACTGAAGCTTTCTTT.

At least ten counts were recorded for this clonotype. The CDR3 here is CASSFTTSGRPSYEQYF. In DNA, the CDR3 is TGTGCCAGCAGCTTCACGACTAGCGGGAGGCCCAGCTACGAGCAGTACTTC. This sequence joins TRBV7-9 and TRBJ2-7, with 13 nucleotides matching TRBD2. There are 17 residues in the CDR3. The germline CDR1 and CDR2 sequences are SEHNR and FQNEAQ (reference sequence). The V segment lost 3 bases and the J segment 3 bases; nucleotides outside the gene matches: 8.

This clonotype was counted at least ten times. This chain connects TRBV28 to TRBJ2-7, with 12 nucleotides matching TRBD2. V lost 6 bases to trimming and J lost 3 bases; unmatched junction nucleotides: 12. This CDR3 region has 17 residues. Germline V gene sequence: CDR1 MDHEN, CDR2 SYDVKM. CDR3 loop: CASSTETTSGRYYEQYF. DNA for the CDR3: TGTGCCAGCAGCACCGAGACGACTAGCGGGAGATACTACGAGCAGTACTTC.

In this sample, this clonotype turned up many times. V usage is TRBV29-1 and J usage is TRBJ1-1, with D hard to call. The CDR3 sequence is 13 residues long. Germline CDR1 reads SQVTM; CDR2 reads ANQGSEA. With 4 bases removed from V and 3 bases from J, the gap between germline ends came to 12 bases. The CDR3 protein is CSVGTAEDTEAFF. The CDR3 bases are TGCAGCGTTGGGACCGCCGAGGACACTGAAGCTTTCTTT.